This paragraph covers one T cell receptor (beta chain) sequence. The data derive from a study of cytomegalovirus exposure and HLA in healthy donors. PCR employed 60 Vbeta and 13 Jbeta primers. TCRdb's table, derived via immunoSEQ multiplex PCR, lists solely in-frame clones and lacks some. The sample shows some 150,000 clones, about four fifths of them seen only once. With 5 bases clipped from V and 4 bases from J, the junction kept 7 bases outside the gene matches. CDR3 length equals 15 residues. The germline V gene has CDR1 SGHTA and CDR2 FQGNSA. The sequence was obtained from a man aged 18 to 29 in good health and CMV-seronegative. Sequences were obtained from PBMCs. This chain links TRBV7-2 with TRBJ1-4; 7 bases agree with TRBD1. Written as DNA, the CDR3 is TGTGCCAGCAGCCCCCGGACAGGCCTTAATGAAAAACTGTTTTTT. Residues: CASSPRTGLNEKLFF. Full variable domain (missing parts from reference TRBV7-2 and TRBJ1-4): GAGVSQSPSNKVTEKGKDVELRCDPISGHTALYWYRQSLGQGLEFLIYFQGNSAPDKSGLPSDRFSAERTGGSVSTLTIQRTQQEDSAVYLCASSPRTGLNEKLFFGSGTQLSVL.